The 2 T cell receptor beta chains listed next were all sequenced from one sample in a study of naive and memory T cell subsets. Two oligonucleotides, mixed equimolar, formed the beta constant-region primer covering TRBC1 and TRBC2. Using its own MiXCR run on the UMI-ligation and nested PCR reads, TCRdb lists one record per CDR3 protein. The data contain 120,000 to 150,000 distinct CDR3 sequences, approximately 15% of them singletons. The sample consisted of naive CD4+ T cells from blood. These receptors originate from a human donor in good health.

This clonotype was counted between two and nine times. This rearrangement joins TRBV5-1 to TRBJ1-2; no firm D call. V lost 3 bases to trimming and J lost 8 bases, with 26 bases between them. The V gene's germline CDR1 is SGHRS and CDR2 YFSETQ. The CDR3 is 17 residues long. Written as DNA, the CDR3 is TGCGCCAGCAGCTGGGCAACGCTAAATGTCACTTTTCGGGGCTACACCTTC. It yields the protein CASSWATLNVTFRGYTF.

The CDR3 DNA is TGTGCCAGCCAACGAACAGGCGACCTGAACACTGAAGCTTTCTTT. It translates to CASQRTGDLNTEAFF. The genes are TRBV14 and TRBJ1-1, with TRBD1 as a possible D gene (5 bases). The CDR3 is made up of 15 amino acids. Germline CDR1 is SGHDN and CDR2 is FVKESK. Trimming took 8 bases from V and 0 from J, leaving 16 bases between them.